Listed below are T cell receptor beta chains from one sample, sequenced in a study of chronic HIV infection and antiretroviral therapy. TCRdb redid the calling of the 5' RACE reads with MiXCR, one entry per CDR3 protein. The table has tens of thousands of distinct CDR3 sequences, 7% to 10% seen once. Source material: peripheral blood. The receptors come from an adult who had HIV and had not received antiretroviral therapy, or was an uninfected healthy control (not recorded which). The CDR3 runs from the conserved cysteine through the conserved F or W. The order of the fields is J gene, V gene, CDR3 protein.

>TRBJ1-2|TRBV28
CASSIGSRPGYTF
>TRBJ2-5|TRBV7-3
CASSRGPQETQYF
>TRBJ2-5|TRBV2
CASSGNGQETQYF
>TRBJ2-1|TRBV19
CASRQRAAYNEQFF
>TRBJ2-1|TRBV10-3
CAISGVLGRNEQFF
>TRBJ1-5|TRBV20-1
CSASEGVQPQHF
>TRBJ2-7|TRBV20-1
CSAPGNVYEQYF
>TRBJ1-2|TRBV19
CASSIDRGRTGPHYGYTF
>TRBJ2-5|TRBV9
CASSPRTGEETQYF
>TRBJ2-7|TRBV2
CASSDGQGVNEQYF
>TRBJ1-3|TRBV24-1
CATSAGDNGAGGNTIYF
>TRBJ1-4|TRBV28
CASDSWGEKLFF
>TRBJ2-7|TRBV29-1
CSVGGELYEQYF
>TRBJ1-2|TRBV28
CASGSLSDYTF
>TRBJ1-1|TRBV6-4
CAWYKAFF
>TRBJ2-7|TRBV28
CASGLLYEQYF
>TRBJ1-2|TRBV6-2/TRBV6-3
CASSETGWWRGYTF
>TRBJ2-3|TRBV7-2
CASSLAQGSNTQYF
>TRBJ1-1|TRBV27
CASNGQGALTETFF
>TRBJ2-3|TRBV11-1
CASSLGGRAEDTQYF
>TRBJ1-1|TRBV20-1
CSALPGLTNTEAFF
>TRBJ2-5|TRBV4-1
CASSQDGTVAARAQYF
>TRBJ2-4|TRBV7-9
CASSLVQGAKNIQYF
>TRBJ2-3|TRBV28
CASSLERADTQYF
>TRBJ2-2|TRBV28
CASSLVREGAGELFF
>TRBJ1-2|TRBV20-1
CSAPWDRMNYGYTF
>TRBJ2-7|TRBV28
CASSDRYEQYF
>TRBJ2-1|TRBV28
CASSSTGTGERNEQFF
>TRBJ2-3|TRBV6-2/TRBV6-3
CASSYVLGPPSTDTQYF
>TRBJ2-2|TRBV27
CASSLYGTGELFF
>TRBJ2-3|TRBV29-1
CSVASGSNAADTQYF
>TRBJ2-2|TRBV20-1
CSAILSSSGPGELFF
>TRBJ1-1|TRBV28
CASSTGETTMNTEAFF
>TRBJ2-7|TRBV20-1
CRGGQGAEQYF
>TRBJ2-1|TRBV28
CASRGYRDNEQFF
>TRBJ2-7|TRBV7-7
CASSAAVTAEQYF
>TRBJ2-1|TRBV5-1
CASRREAYNEQFF
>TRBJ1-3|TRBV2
CAIRDSGNTIYF
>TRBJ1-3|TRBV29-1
CSVGSSGNTIYF
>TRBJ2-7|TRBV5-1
CASSSRDPYEQYF
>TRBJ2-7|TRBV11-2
CASSLGRGGYEQYF
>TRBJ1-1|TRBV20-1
CSASGAGAMNTEAFF
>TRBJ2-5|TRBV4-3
CASSQGGYRGQETQYF
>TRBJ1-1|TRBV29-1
CSVVSTGTFNTEAFF
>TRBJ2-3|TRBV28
CASSLGPKFTDTQYF
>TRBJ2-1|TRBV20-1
CSATDRDERNEQFF